Each of the 18 T cell receptor beta chains below was sequenced from the same sample in a study of cytomegalovirus exposure and HLA in healthy donors. A multiplex PCR was run with 60 Vbeta primers and 13 Jbeta primers. Sequencing used immunoSEQ multiplex PCR; TCRdb keeps in-frame clones, though not all of them. This sample has 100,000 to 150,000 clones, with 65% to 75% found just once. Sequencing was carried out using PBMCs. These receptors were taken from a woman aged 50 to 60 in good health and CMV-seropositive.

V gene TRBV19 combines with J gene TRBJ2-7; maybe TRBD1 (6 bases). This CDR3 region has 13 residues. Germline lookup yields CDR1 LNHDA and CDR2 SQIVND (reference sequence). The ends were cut back, 5 bases at V and 3 bases at J, with 11 bases in the middle. CDR3 nucleotide sequence: TGTGCCAGTAGTCTTGAAGGGGGCTACGAGCAGTACTTC. Protein sequence: CASSLEGGYEQYF.

The rearrangement uses TRBV6-1 and TRBJ2-7; tentatively, D is TRBD1 (5 bases). The CDR3 runs to 11 residues. V lost 6 bases, J lost 3 bases, and 6 bases lay in between. Germline lookup yields CDR1 MNHNS and CDR2 SASEGT. The CDR3 DNA is TGTGCCAGCAGGGACAACTACGAGCAGTACTTC. It yields the protein CASRDNYEQYF.

This sequence joins TRBV4-1 and TRBJ2-3; 7 bases agree with TRBD1. Losses at the gene ends were 4 bases for V and 1 base for J; bases not matched to a gene: 2. This CDR3 contains 14 residues. The V gene's germline CDR1 is MGHRA and CDR2 YSYEKL. The CDR3 DNA is TGCGCCAGCAGCCTCCAGGGGGGCACAGATACGCAGTATTTT. Protein sequence: CASSLQGGTDTQYF.

This sequence joins TRBV4-1 and TRBJ2-1; 13 nucleotides align to TRBD2. Unmatched junction bases numbered 4, after V lost 1 base and J lost 4 bases. This CDR3 has 17 amino acids. The germline V gene encodes CDR1 MGHRA and CDR2 YSYEKL. CDR3 residues: CASSQGPGLAGYNEQFF. The CDR3 DNA is TGCGCCAGCAGCCAAGGCCCGGGACTAGCGGGGTACAATGAGCAGTTCTTC.

On this clone: Additional DNA sequences in this sample encode the identical CDR3. This chain uses TRBV15 with TRBJ2-4; D unresolved. The germline V gene has CDR1 LNHNV and CDR2 YYDKDF (reference sequence). This CDR3 has 15 residues. V dropped 0 bases and J dropped 2 bases, with 8 bases sitting between them. The chain's CDR3 is CATSRDRGTKNIQYF. As DNA, the CDR3 is TGTGCCACCAGCAGAGATCGAGGAACCAAAAACATTCAGTACTTC.

V usage is TRBV18 and J usage is TRBJ2-7, with D tentatively TRBD1 (6 bases). Trimming shortened V by 4 bases and J by 7 bases, and 17 bases separated the two germline ends. CDR1 and CDR2 (germline): KGHSH, LQKENI. The CDR3 loop spans 14 amino acids. Here the CDR3 DNA reads TGTGCCAGCTCACTTGATTCAGGGGTTCGGGAGCAGTACTTC. Its protein is CASSLDSGVREQYF. Combining the CDR3 with reference TRBV18 and TRBJ2-7 gives the whole variable domain NAGVMQNPRHLVRRRGQEARLRCSPMKGHSHVYWYRQLPEEGLKFMVYLQKENIIDESGMPKERFSAEFPKEGPSILRIQQVVRGDSAAYFCASSLDSGVREQYFGPGTRLTVT.

This chain connects TRBV28 to TRBJ2-7; D gene ambiguous. The CDR3 consists of 12 residues. V lost 2 bases to trimming and J lost 4 bases, with 6 bases between them. Germline assignment: CDR1 MDHEN and CDR2 SYDVKM. DNA for the CDR3: TGTGCCAGCAGTTTAATCGGGTACGAGCAGTACTTC. Protein sequence: CASSLIGYEQYF. Full variable domain (remainder filled in from reference TRBV28 and TRBJ2-7): DVKVTQSSRYLVKRTGEKVFLECVQDMDHENMFWYRQDPGLGLRLIYFSYDVKMKEKGDIPEGYSVSREKKERFSLILESASTNQTSMYLCASSLIGYEQYFGPGTRLTVT.

J is TRBJ2-3 and V is TRBV7-2, with D possibly being TRBD1 (5 bases). Germline-derived CDR1 and CDR2 are SGHTA and FQGNSA. Trimming took off 2 bases at V and 5 bases at J, with 11 bases between the two ends. CDR3 length: 14 residues. CDR3 nucleotide sequence: TGTGCCAGCAGCTTAAACAGGTTCGGAGATACGCAGTATTTT. Its translation is CASSLNRFGDTQYF.

To note about this clone: The junction departs from the called germline gene at one end, perhaps through a read error. J is TRBJ2-7 and V is TRBV27, with a possible D match to TRBD1 (6 bases). CDR3 length: 13 amino acids. Looked up from germline, CDR1 is MNHEY and CDR2 is SMNVEV (reference sequence). CDR3 protein: CASSNTGYYGQYF. DNA of the CDR3: TGTGCCAGCAGCAATACAGGGTACTACGGGCAGTACTTC.

This chain links TRBV11-2 with TRBJ2-1; 8 bases agree with TRBD2. Per germline, CDR1 SGHAT and CDR2 FQNNGV. The CDR3 has 16 residues. V shed 5 bases, J shed 7 bases, and the junction held 13 bases outside the gene matches. CDR3 amino acids: CASSPLAGMVVNEQFF. In nucleotides, the CDR3 is TGTGCCAGCAGCCCCTTAGCGGGGATGGTGGTGAATGAGCAGTTCTTC.

The CDR3 region is CASSLEGVSGYTF. The CDR3 DNA reads as TGCGCCAGCAGCTTGGAAGGGGTTAGCGGCTACACCTTC. The rearrangement uses TRBV5-1 and TRBJ1-2; D is perhaps TRBD1 (5 bases). CDR3 length: 13 amino acids. The germline V and J ends were trimmed by 0 bases and 8 bases, with 11 bases remaining between them. Germline V gene data show CDR1 as SGHRS and CDR2 as YFSETQ.

The V call is TRBV2, the J call TRBJ2-2; a weak D match, TRBD1 (6 bases). Germline V gene lookup returns CDR1 SNHLY and CDR2 FYNNEI. The CDR3 has 13 residues. Trimming took 6 bases from V and 5 from J, leaving 10 bases between them. CDR3 sequence: CASSRGYTGELFF. CDR3 nucleotides: TGTGCCAGCAGCAGGGGTTATACCGGGGAGCTGTTTTTT.

The V gene is TRBV7-2, the J gene TRBJ1-2, with D uncertain. The CDR3 sequence is 15 residues long. CDR1 is SGHTA and CDR2 is FQGNSA in the germline V gene. The V gene lost 5 bases and the J gene lost 3 bases, with 16 bases spanning the gap. The CDR3 sequence: CASSRSRGGHYGYTF. CDR3 nucleotides: TGTGCCAGCAGCCGCTCCCGGGGAGGGCACTATGGCTACACCTTC.

Only one count was recorded for this clone. The chain couples TRBV27 to TRBJ2-2; possible D gene TRBD2, 6 bases. The CDR3 totals 14 residues. Trimming left V 3 bases short and J 4 bases short, with 9 bases between. Germline loops: CDR1 MNHEY, CDR2 SMNVEV (reference sequence). The DNA of the CDR3 is TGTGCCAGCAGTTTCGGAGGGAGCACCGGGGAGCTGTTTTTT. It yields the protein CASSFGGSTGELFF.

In its sample, this clone was seen a few times. The chain carries TRBV2 and TRBJ2-5, with D perhaps TRBD1 (6 bases). The V end was cut by 4 bases, the J end by 5 bases, with 17 bases between. The CDR3 covers 15 residues. Germline V gene lookup returns CDR1 SNHLY and CDR2 FYNNEI. CDR3 nucleotides: TGTGCCAGCAGTGGGACCACAGGGTACAGTGAGACCCAGTACTTC. Its protein product is CASSGTTGYSETQYF.

This chain links TRBV6-1 with TRBJ1-5; D remains unclear. The ends were cut back, 2 bases at V and 5 bases at J, with 10 bases in the middle. Germline CDR1 is MNHNS and CDR2 is SASEGT. The CDR3 runs 14 residues. The CDR3 protein is CASSESHNYQPQHF. The CDR3 coding sequence is TGTGCCAGCAGTGAATCCCACAATTATCAGCCCCAGCATTTT.

The gene calls are TRBV7-6 and TRBJ2-5, with 10 nucleotides matching TRBD2. Germline V CDR1 and CDR2: SGHVS, FNYEAQ. The CDR3 is 18 residues long. V dropped 1 base and J dropped 4; count of bases not matched to a gene: 12. CDR3 sequence reads: CASSLGSSGGSARETQYF. In DNA form, the CDR3 reads TGTGCCAGCAGCTTAGGTTCTAGCGGGGGAAGCGCGAGAGAGACCCAGTACTTC.

This chain joins TRBV5-6 and TRBJ1-1; D not certain. Germline CDR1 is SGHDT and CDR2 is YYEEEE. V lost 4 bases, J lost 1 base, and 8 bases lay in between. The CDR3 is made up of 13 amino acids. CDR3 in amino acids: CASSDAGNTEAFF. The CDR3 region has the DNA TGTGCCAGCAGCGACGCAGGGAACACTGAAGCTTTCTTT. Full variable domain (outside the CDR3, taken from reference TRBV5-6 and TRBJ1-1): DAGVTQSPTHLIKTRGQQVTLRCSPKSGHDTVSWYQQALGQGPQFIFQYYEEEERQRGNFPDRFSGHQFPNYSSELNVNALLLGDSALYLCASSDAGNTEAFFGQGTRLTVV.